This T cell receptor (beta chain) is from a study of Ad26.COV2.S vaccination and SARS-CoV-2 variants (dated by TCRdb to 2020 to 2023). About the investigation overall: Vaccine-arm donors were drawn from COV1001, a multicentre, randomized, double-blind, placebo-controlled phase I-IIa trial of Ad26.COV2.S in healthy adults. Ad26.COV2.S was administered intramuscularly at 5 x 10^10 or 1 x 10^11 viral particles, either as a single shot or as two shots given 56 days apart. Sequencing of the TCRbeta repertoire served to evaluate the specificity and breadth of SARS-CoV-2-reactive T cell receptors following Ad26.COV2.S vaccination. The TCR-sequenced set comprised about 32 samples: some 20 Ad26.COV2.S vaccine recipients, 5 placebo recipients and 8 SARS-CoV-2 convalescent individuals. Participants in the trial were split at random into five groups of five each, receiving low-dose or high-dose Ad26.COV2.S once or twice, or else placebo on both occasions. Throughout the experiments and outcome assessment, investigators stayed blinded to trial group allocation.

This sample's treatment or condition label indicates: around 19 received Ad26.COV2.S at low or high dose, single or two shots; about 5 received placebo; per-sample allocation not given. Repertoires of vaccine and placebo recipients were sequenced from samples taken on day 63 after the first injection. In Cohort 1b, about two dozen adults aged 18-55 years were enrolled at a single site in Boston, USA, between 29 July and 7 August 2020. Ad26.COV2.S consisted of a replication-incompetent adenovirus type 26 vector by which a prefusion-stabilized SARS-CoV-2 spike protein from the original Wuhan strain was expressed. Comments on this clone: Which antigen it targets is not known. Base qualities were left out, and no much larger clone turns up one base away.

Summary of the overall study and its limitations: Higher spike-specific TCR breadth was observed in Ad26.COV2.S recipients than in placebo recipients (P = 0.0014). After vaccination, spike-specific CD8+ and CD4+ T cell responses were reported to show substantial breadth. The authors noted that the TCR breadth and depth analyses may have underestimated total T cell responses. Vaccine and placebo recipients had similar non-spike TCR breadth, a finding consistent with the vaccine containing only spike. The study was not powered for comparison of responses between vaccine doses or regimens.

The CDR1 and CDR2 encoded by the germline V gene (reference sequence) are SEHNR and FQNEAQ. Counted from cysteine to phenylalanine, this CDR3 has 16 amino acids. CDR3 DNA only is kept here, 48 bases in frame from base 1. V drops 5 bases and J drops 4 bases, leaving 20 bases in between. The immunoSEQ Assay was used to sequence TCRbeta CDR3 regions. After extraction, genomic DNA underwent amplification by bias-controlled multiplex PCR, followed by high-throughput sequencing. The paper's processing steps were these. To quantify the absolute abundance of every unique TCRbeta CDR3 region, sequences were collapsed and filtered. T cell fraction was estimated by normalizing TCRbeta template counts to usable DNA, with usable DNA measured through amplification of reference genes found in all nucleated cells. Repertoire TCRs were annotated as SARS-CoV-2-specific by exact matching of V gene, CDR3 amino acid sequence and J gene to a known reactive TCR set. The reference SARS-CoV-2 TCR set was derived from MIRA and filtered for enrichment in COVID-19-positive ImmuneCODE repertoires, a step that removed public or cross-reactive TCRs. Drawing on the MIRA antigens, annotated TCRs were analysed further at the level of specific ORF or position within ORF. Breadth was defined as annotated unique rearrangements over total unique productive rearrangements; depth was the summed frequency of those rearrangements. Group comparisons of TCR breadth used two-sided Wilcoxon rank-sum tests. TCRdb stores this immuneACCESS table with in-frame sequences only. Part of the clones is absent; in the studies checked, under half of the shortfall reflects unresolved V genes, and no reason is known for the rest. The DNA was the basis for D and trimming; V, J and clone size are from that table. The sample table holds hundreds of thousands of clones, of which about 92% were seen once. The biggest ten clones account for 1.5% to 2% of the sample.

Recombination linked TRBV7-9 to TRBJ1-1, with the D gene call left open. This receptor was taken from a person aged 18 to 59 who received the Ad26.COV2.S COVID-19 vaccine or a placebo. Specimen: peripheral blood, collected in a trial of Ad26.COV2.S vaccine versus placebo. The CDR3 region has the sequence CASSPRQNPGGTEAFF. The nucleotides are TGTGCCAGCAGCCCAAGGCAGAACCCCGGTGGCACTGAAGCTTTCTTT.